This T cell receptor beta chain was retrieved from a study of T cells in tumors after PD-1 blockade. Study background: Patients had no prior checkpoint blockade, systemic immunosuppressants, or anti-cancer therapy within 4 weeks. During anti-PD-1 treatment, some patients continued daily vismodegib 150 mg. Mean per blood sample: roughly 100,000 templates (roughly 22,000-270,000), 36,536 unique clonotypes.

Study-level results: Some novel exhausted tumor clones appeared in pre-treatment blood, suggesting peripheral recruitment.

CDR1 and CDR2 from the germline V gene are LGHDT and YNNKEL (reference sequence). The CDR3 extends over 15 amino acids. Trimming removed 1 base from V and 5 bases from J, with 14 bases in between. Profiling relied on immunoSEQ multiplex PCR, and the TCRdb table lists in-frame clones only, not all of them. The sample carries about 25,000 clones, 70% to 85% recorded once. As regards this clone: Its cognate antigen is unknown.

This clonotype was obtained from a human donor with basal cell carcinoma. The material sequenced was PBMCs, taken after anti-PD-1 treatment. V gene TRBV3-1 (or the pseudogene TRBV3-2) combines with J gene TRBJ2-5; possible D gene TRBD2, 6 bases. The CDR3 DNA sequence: TGTGCCAGCAGCCAAGGACCCCGGGACTGGGAGACCCAGTACTTC. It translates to CASSQGPRDWETQYF.